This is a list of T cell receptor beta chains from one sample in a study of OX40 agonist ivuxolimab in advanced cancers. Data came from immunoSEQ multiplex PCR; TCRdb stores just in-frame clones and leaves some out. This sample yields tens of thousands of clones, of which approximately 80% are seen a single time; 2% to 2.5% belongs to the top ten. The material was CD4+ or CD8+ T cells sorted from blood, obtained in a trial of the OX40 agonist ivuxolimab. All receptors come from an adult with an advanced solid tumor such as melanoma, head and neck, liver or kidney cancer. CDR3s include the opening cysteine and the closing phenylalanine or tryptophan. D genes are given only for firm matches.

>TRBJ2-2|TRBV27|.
CASSLSQAGTGELFF
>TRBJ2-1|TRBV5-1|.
CASSFHEGGNEQFF
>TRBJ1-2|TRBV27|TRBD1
CASSDRGRRYGYTF
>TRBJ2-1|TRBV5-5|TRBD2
CASSLGEGPSYNEQFF
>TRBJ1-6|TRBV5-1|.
CASSVYITRDSPLHF
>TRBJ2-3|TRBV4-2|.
CASSQDRTADTQYF
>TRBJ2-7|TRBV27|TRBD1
CASRPRDRAREQYF
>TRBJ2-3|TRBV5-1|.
CASSLGAGDTQYF
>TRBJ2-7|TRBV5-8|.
CASTRERGREDEQYF
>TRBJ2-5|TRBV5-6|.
CASSRGRPQETQYF
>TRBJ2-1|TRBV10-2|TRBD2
CASIKGASGRDEQFF
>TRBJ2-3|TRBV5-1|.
CASSLRDSTDTQYF
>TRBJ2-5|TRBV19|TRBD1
CASSASHRGYEETQYF
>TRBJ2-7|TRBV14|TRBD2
CASSPGTRKGEQYF
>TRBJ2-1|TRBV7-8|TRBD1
CASSLASDQGAREQFF
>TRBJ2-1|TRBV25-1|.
CASSEWKGYGEQFF
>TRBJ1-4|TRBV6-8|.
CASRETGTRDTGATNEKLFF
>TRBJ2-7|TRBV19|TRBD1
CASSIVGTGGYEQYF